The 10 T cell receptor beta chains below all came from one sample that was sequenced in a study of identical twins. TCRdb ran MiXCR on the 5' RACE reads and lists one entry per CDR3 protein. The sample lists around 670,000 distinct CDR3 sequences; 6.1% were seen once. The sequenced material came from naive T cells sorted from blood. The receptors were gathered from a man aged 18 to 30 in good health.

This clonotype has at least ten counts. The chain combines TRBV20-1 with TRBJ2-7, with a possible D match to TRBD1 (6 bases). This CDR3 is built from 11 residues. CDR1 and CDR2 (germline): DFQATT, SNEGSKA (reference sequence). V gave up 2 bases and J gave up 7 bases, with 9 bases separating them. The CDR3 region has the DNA TGCAGTGCTAGACATAGGGGGGAGCAGTACTTC. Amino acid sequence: CSARHRGEQYF.

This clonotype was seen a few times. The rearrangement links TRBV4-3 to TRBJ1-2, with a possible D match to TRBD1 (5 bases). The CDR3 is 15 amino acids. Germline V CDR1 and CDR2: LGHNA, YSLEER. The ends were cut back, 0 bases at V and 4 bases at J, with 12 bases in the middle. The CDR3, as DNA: TGCGCCAGCAGCCAAGACGGTGCAGGGCTCTATGGCTACACCTTC. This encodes CASSQDGAGLYGYTF.

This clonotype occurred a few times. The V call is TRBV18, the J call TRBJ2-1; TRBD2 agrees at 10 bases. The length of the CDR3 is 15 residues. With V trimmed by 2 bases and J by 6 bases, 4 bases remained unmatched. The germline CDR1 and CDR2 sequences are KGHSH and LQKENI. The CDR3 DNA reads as TGTGCCAGCTCACCAACTAGCGGGGCGATCAATGAGCAGTTCTTC. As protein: CASSPTSGAINEQFF. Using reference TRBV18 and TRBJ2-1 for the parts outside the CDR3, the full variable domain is NAGVMQNPRHLVRRRGQEARLRCSPMKGHSHVYWYRQLPEEGLKFMVYLQKENIIDESGMPKERFSAEFPKEGPSILRIQQVVRGDSAAYFCASSPTSGAINEQFFGPGTRLTVL.

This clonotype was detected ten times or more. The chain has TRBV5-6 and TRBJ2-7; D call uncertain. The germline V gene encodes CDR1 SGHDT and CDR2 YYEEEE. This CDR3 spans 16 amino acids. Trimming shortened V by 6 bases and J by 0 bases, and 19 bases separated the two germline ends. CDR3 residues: CASTQGSGISSYEQYF. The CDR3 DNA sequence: TGTGCCAGCACCCAAGGGTCCGGAATCAGCTCCTACGAGCAGTACTTC.

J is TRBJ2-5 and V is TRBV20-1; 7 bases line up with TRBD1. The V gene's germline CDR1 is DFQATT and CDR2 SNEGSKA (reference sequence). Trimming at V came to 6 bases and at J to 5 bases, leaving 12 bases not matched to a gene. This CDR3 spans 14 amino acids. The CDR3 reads CSASPTGYGETQYF. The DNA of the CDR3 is TGCAGTGCATCGCCGACAGGGTATGGGGAGACCCAGTACTTC.

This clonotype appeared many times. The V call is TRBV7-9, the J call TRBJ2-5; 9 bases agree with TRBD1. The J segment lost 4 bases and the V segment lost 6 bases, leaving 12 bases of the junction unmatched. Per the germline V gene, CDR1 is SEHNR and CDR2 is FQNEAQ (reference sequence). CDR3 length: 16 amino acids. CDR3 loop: CASSHTGGYVLETQYF. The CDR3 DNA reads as TGTGCCAGCAGTCATACAGGGGGCTATGTTTTAGAGACCCAGTACTTC.

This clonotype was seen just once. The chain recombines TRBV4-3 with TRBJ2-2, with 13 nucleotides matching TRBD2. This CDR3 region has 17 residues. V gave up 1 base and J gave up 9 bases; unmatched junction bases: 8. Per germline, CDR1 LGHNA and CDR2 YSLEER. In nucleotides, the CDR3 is TGCGCCAGCAGCCAAGTACCCGGACTAGCGGGAGACCGGGAGCTGTTTTTT. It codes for CASSQVPGLAGDRELFF.

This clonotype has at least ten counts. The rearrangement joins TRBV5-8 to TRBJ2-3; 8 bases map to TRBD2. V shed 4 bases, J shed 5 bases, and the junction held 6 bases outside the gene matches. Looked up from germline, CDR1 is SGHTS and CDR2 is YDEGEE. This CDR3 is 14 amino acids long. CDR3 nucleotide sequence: TGTGCCAGCAGCCGAGGGACTAGGGAAGATACGCAGTATTTT. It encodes CASSRGTREDTQYF.

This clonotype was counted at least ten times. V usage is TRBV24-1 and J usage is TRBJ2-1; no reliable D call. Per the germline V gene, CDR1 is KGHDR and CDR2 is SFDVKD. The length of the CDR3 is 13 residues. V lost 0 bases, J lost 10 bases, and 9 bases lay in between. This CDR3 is CATSDLLEKEQFF. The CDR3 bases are TGTGCCACCAGTGATTTGCTGGAGAAAGAGCAGTTCTTC.

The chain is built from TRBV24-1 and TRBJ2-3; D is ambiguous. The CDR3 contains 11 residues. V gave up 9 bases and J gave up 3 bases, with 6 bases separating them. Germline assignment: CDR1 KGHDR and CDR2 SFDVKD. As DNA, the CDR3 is TGTGCCACCGCAAGTACAGATACGCAGTATTTT. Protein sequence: CATASTDTQYF.